This TCR beta chain was captured by sequencing in a study of cytomegalovirus exposure and HLA in healthy donors. Overall study: The early release's HLA-typed donors yielded some 85 million unique TCRs. Findings and caveats of the study: Per published reports, the classifier diagnosed cytomegalovirus status with high specificity and sensitivity. Presence/absence comparisons presumed near-even sequencing depth among donors.

The V and J ends lost 7 bases and 4 bases respectively, with 17 bases between them. This CDR3 is built from 13 residues. Per the germline V gene, CDR1 is SQVTM and CDR2 is ANQGSEA. About this clone itself: Its antigen is currently unknown.

This PCR relied on a set of 60 Vbeta primers and 13 Jbeta primers. The repertoire was sequenced with immunoSEQ multiplex PCR; TCRdb's copy has only in-frame clones and lacks some. The sample table includes around 70,000 clones. This chain links TRBV29-1 with TRBJ2-7; weak D call: TRBD2 (6 bases). Sample: PBMCs. The receptor comes from a woman in her thirties in good health and CMV-seronegative. The CDR3 region has the DNA TGCAGCGCAACGGGACTGATCTCATACGAGCAGTACTTC. This encodes CSATGLISYEQYF.